This section outlines one T cell receptor beta chain sequence together with its context. Its target antigen remains unknown. Per-nucleotide qualities are absent, and no much larger clonotype sits a single base away. V has 5 bases trimmed and J has 6 bases trimmed; junction bases matching no gene number 7. From the germline V gene, CDR1 is SGHTA and CDR2 is FQGNSA. The CDR3 holds 15 amino acids from the cysteine to the phenylalanine. Only CDR3 DNA is held: 45 bases, read in frame from base 1. This specimen belongs to a study of blood T cell repertoires in COVID-19 (dated by TCRdb to 2018 to 2021). As for the study more broadly: Collaborator samples came from the United States, Italy and Spain and covered acute and convalescent phases of COVID-19. The material from the prospective study consisted of cDNA or gDNA derived from T cells, B-cell-depleted T cells, or PBMCs. Deeply sampled blood TCRbeta repertoires from subjects exposed to, actively infected with, or recovered from COVID-19 were included in the dataset. The repertoires were made available in a free public database intended to serve as a resource for research on the immune response to SARS-CoV-2. The samples were drawn from the first 160 participants of the ongoing ImmuneRACE study and from 1,254 subjects provided by 6 global collaborators. Nearly every sample came with metadata listing a de-identified subject ID, COVID-19 status, age in years and sex. Where HLA class I and class II types were available, the types were taken from metadata supplied by the sample provider, not from assay-based typing.

Study-wide findings and limitations: The amount of clinical and demographic metadata varied by source and participant and was provided uncurated.

TCRbeta CDR3 regions were amplified from genomic DNA by means of the immunoSEQ Assay, a bias-controlled multiplex PCR. The authors' analysis ran thus. Within the assay, amplification of reference gene primers was used to estimate how many nucleated cells each sample contained. To quantify the absolute abundance of each unique TCRbeta CDR3 rearrangement, sequence reads were collapsed and filtered. For each sample, productive Simpson clonality was calculated as the square root of Simpson's diversity index over productive rearrangements. This is the immuneACCESS table as TCRdb keeps it, with only in-frame sequences that have V and J called. A part of the clones is gone; compared with another copy, unresolved V genes explain less than half, and the rest is unexplained. The D gene and trimming were derived from the DNA, and the V and J assignments and clone size from that table. This sample holds a few hundred thousand clones; roughly 87% were observed only once. About 9.3% of the sample is taken by the ten largest.

Enrolling through a virtual design, the prospective study's participants ranged in age from roughly 18 to 95 years and lived across 24 United States geographic areas. In the prospective study, participants were assigned to cohorts based on the clinical history participants reported in a screening survey and a study questionnaire. In the prospective study, mobile phlebotomists collected whole blood, serum and a nasopharyngeal or oropharyngeal swab from each participant. Prospective study participants could optionally give additional blood draws and questionnaires over a roughly 2-month period. Prospective study blood samples were shipped either frozen or at room temperature before DNA extraction.

The sequence is built from TRBV7-2 and TRBJ1-5, and 10 bases in between align with TRBD1. Sample: PBMCs or T cells enriched from blood (not recorded which). The origin of this receptor is a man in his late teens or twenties with acute COVID-19. In nucleotides, the sequence is TGTGCCAGCAGCCGGGACAGGGGTCGGTTTCAGCCCCAGCATTTT. Its translation reads: CASSRDRGRFQPQHF. With the rest looked up from the reference TRBV7-2 and TRBJ1-5 genes rather than sequenced, the full variable domain is GAGVSQSPSNKVTEKGKDVELRCDPISGHTALYWYRQSLGQGLEFLIYFQGNSAPDKSGLPSDRFSAERTGGSVSTLTIQRTQQEDSAVYLCASSRDRGRFQPQHFGDGTRLSIL.